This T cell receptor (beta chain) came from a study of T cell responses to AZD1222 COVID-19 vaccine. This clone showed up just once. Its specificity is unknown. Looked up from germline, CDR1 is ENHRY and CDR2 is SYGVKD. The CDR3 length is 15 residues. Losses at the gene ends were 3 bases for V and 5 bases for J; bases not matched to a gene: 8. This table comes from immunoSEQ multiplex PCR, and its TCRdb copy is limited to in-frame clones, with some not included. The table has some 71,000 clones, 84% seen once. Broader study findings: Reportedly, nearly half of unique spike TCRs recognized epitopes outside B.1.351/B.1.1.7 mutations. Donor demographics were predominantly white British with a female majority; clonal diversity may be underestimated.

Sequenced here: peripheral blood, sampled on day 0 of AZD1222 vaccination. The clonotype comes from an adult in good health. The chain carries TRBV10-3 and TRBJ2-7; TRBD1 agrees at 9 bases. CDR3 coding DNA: TGTGCCATCAGTGAATCACAGGGGGCGATGAACGAGCAGTACTTC. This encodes CAISESQGAMNEQYF.